This TCR beta chain emerged from a study of blood T cell repertoires in COVID-19. Data came from immunoSEQ multiplex PCR; TCRdb stores just in-frame clones and leaves some out. There are approximately 190,000 clones in the sample; roughly four fifths occur only once, and under 5.5% lies in the top ten. There are 15 residues in the CDR3. In germline, CDR1 is MDHEN, CDR2 SYDVKM. Trimming stripped 2 bases from V and 7 bases from J, with 14 bases between. Sequences were obtained from peripheral blood. This receptor was obtained from a woman aged 25-40 years with acute or convalescent COVID-19. The J gene is TRBJ2-2, the V gene TRBV28; weak D call: TRBD1 (7 bases). The CDR3 region has the DNA TGTGCCAGCAGTTTACCAGGGGGGAGAGGCGGGGAGCTGTTTTTT. This translates into CASSLPGGRGGELFF.